A selection of T cell receptor beta chains follows, all from one sample in a study of cytomegalovirus exposure and HLA in healthy donors. TCRdb's table, derived via immunoSEQ multiplex PCR, lists solely in-frame clones and lacks some. Among fewer than 200,000 clones, roughly nine tenths were seen once, and the ten largest hold 4.2%. The sequenced sample was PBMCs. The origin of the receptors is a man between 18 and 35 years old in good health and CMV-seropositive. The CDR3 runs from the conserved cysteine through the conserved F or W. The order of the fields is V gene, D gene, clone size, J gene, CDR3 DNA, CDR3 protein. The D gene is left open where the match is weak. For some rows the clone size is stated as once, few or many, or as a class when expanded; others skip it.

V gene: TRBV6-5
D gene: -
clone size: -
J gene: TRBJ2-5
CDR3 DNA: TGTGCCAGCAGTTACTCGGCAGGGACCCAGTACTTC
CDR3 protein: CASSYSAGTQYF

V gene: TRBV5-1
D gene: TRBD2
clone size: -
J gene: TRBJ2-1
CDR3 DNA: TGCGCCAGCAGCAAACTAGCGGGAGAGCACAATGAGCAGTTCTTC
CDR3 protein: CASSKLAGEHNEQFF

V gene: TRBV7-9
D gene: TRBD2
clone size: -
J gene: TRBJ2-1
CDR3 DNA: TGTGCCACCGAGCTCTGGGAGCTAGCGGCCCTCTACAATGAGCAGTTCTTC
CDR3 protein: CATELWELAALYNEQFF

V gene: TRBV11-3
D gene: TRBD1
clone size: -
J gene: TRBJ2-7
CDR3 DNA: TGTGCCAGCAGCCCCGGGACAGCTCCTAAAACAGCTTCTTTCTACGAGCAGTACTTC
CDR3 protein: CASSPGTAPKTASFYEQYF

V gene: TRBV25-1
D gene: TRBD1
clone size: -
J gene: TRBJ2-1
CDR3 DNA: TGTGCCAGCAGTGAATTGGGAGGGACAGGGGGCGAGAATGAGCAGTTCTTC
CDR3 protein: CASSELGGTGGENEQFF

V gene: TRBV7-9
D gene: TRBD1
clone size: -
J gene: TRBJ1-5
CDR3 DNA: TGTGCCAGCAGCTTAGGGACAGGGGCCAATCAGCCCCAGCATTTT
CDR3 protein: CASSLGTGANQPQHF

V gene: TRBV7-9
D gene: TRBD1
clone size: -
J gene: TRBJ1-2
CDR3 DNA: TGTGCCAGCAGCCTAAGGGGGACAGATCCCTATGGCTACACCTTC
CDR3 protein: CASSLRGTDPYGYTF

V gene: TRBV7-3
D gene: -
clone size: -
J gene: TRBJ2-2
CDR3 DNA: TGTGCCAGCAGCGCGACTAGCACCGGGGAGCTGTTTTTT
CDR3 protein: CASSATSTGELFF

V gene: TRBV7-2
D gene: -
clone size: once
J gene: TRBJ1-1
CDR3 DNA: TGTGCCAGCAGCCTCCTTCCCCCGACAGGCCTCGATGCTTTCTTT
CDR3 protein: CASSLLPPTGLDAFF

V gene: TRBV25-1
D gene: TRBD2
clone size: -
J gene: TRBJ2-1
CDR3 DNA: TGTGCCAGCAGTGAAGGGCTAGCGGGAGACTTCTCCTACAATGAGCAGTTCTTC
CDR3 protein: CASSEGLAGDFSYNEQFF

V gene: TRBV6-1
D gene: -
clone size: -
J gene: TRBJ2-3
CDR3 DNA: TGTGCCAGCAGTGAAACAGGGCGCACAGATACGCAGTATTTT
CDR3 protein: CASSETGRTDTQYF

V gene: TRBV5-1
D gene: TRBD2
clone size: -
J gene: TRBJ2-3
CDR3 DNA: TGCGCCAGCAGCCTCGACAGGAAAATCGGACTAGCGGGGTTCACAGATACGCAGTATTTT
CDR3 protein: CASSLDRKIGLAGFTDTQYF

V gene: TRBV5-1
D gene: -
clone size: -
J gene: TRBJ2-7
CDR3 DNA: TGCGCCAGCAGCTTGGCCATTTCCTCCTACGAGCAGTACTTC
CDR3 protein: CASSLAISSYEQYF

V gene: TRBV28
D gene: TRBD1
clone size: -
J gene: TRBJ2-7
CDR3 DNA: TGTGCCAGCAGTTCACCGGGACAGGGAAACTACGAGCAGTACTTC
CDR3 protein: CASSSPGQGNYEQYF

V gene: TRBV29-1
D gene: -
clone size: -
J gene: TRBJ1-1
CDR3 DNA: TGCAGCGTACCAGGTGAAGCTTTCTTT
CDR3 protein: CSVPGEAFF

V gene: TRBV6-1
D gene: TRBD1
clone size: -
J gene: TRBJ1-4
CDR3 DNA: TGTGCCAGCAGTGATTGGGGACAGGGATCGGTAAATGAAAAACTGTTTTTT
CDR3 protein: CASSDWGQGSVNEKLFF

V gene: TRBV5-6
D gene: -
clone size: -
J gene: TRBJ2-2
CDR3 DNA: TGTGCCAGCAGCTTTAGCGACAGGACGAACACCGGGGAGCTGTTTTTT
CDR3 protein: CASSFSDRTNTGELFF

V gene: TRBV18
D gene: TRBD1
clone size: -
J gene: TRBJ1-1
CDR3 DNA: TGTGCCAGCTTCGAGGGGGCGAGCACTGAAGCTTTCTTT
CDR3 protein: CASFEGASTEAFF

V gene: TRBV29-1
D gene: TRBD1
clone size: -
J gene: TRBJ2-7
CDR3 DNA: TGCAGCCGGGACAGGTCCTACGAGCAGTACTTC
CDR3 protein: CSRDRSYEQYF

V gene: TRBV9
D gene: TRBD1
clone size: -
J gene: TRBJ2-3
CDR3 DNA: TGTGCCAGCAGCAGCCGACAGGGGACCTCGTTAACAGATACGCAGTATTTT
CDR3 protein: CASSSRQGTSLTDTQYF

V gene: TRBV7-9
D gene: TRBD2
clone size: -
J gene: TRBJ2-1
CDR3 DNA: TGTGCCAGCAGCCCATTTAACACTAGCGGGAGAGTCACCAATGAGCAGTTCTTC
CDR3 protein: CASSPFNTSGRVTNEQFF

V gene: TRBV30
D gene: -
clone size: -
J gene: TRBJ2-6
CDR3 DNA: TGTGCCCGCTCTGGGGCCAACGTCCTGACTTTC
CDR3 protein: CARSGANVLTF

V gene: TRBV6-6
D gene: TRBD2
clone size: -
J gene: TRBJ2-7
CDR3 DNA: TGTGCCACCGCAGTAGCGGGAGGCTACGAGCAGTACTTC
CDR3 protein: CATAVAGGYEQYF

V gene: TRBV4-1
D gene: -
clone size: -
J gene: TRBJ2-7
CDR3 DNA: TGCGCCAGCAGCCAACCCACGAGCGCCAACTCCTACGAGCAGTACTTC
CDR3 protein: CASSQPTSANSYEQYF

V gene: TRBV7-2
D gene: -
clone size: few
J gene: TRBJ1-5
CDR3 DNA: TGTGCCAGCAGCCGGGACACCGGGGGCAATCAGCCCCAGCATTTT
CDR3 protein: CASSRDTGGNQPQHF

V gene: TRBV7-9
D gene: TRBD1
clone size: once
J gene: TRBJ2-7
CDR3 DNA: TGTGCCAGCAGCCTAGGGGTAGGCAGGGGGTCCTACGAGCAGTACTTC
CDR3 protein: CASSLGVGRGSYEQYF

V gene: TRBV6-5
D gene: TRBD2
clone size: -
J gene: TRBJ2-7
CDR3 DNA: TGTGCCAGCAGTTACTTTAGCGGGAGGGGATACGAGCAGTACTTC
CDR3 protein: CASSYFSGRGYEQYF

V gene: TRBV30
D gene: -
clone size: -
J gene: TRBJ1-2
CDR3 DNA: TGTGCCTGGACAGGGGCCTACTATGGCTACACCTTC
CDR3 protein: CAWTGAYYGYTF

V gene: TRBV6-1
D gene: TRBD1
clone size: -
J gene: TRBJ2-7
CDR3 DNA: TGTGCCAGCAGAGACGGACAGGGGATGGTTTACGAGCAGTACTTC
CDR3 protein: CASRDGQGMVYEQYF

V gene: TRBV11-2
D gene: TRBD2
clone size: -
J gene: TRBJ2-7
CDR3 DNA: TGTGCCAGCAGCTTACTTCCGGGAGGGCCATCGAGCTCCTACGAGCAGTACTTC
CDR3 protein: CASSLLPGGPSSSYEQYF

V gene: TRBV5-1
D gene: -
clone size: -
J gene: TRBJ2-1
CDR3 DNA: TGCGCCAGCAGCTTGGCTTGGAGTCAGACCTACAATGAGCAGTTCTTC
CDR3 protein: CASSLAWSQTYNEQFF

V gene: TRBV2
D gene: TRBD1
clone size: -
J gene: TRBJ2-1
CDR3 DNA: TGTGCCAGCAGGTATATGACAGGGTACAATGAGCAGTTCTTC
CDR3 protein: CASRYMTGYNEQFF

V gene: TRBV14
D gene: -
clone size: -
J gene: TRBJ2-2
CDR3 DNA: TGTGCCAGCAGCCGGGAGGTGGGGAACACCGGGGAGCTGTTTTTT
CDR3 protein: CASSREVGNTGELFF

V gene: TRBV20-1
D gene: TRBD1
clone size: -
J gene: TRBJ1-1
CDR3 DNA: TGCAGTGCTACTCCGGACAGGGAAGCTTTCTTT
CDR3 protein: CSATPDREAFF

V gene: TRBV6-1
D gene: -
clone size: -
J gene: TRBJ1-2
CDR3 DNA: TGTGCCAGCAGACCTTTCAGGGGTCACTACACCTTC
CDR3 protein: CASRPFRGHYTF